This TCR beta chain was obtained from a study of human T cells and chemical hapten exposure. CDR1 and CDR2 from the germline V gene are SGHVS and FNYEAQ. Trimming left V 5 bases short and J 7 bases short, with 21 bases between. This CDR3 has 15 amino acids. MiXCR, applied by TCRdb to the RACE reads, yields one record per CDR3 protein. Here the sample spans around 110,000 distinct CDR3 sequences, about 12% being singletons. Sample time point: patch test 1, 2 weeks after DPC sensitization. This sample's treatment: therapeutic diphenylcyclopropenone sensitization with weekly scalp DPC. This specimen consisted of whole blood, obtained in connection with sensitization to the hapten diphenylcyclopropenone (DPC). The gene calls are TRBV7-6 and TRBJ2-7, with a weak D call TRBD1 (6 bases). The source is a woman in her fifties or sixties with alopecia areata. Some clones in this sample may be carry-over from other donors' samples. The CDR3 region is CASSQMEQGPWEQYF. CDR3 nucleotides: TGTGCCAGCAGCCAAATGGAACAGGGCCCTTGGGAGCAGTACTTC.